A single TCR beta chain is shown here with its context. Its target antigen remains unknown. Given a much more abundant clone one base away, this may be a read error. The library was prepared using PCR. This sample was sequenced with a NextSeq 500. Bulk TCR libraries were generated as previously described, with the TCR primers listed in Table S5 used. Total RNA was purified with the Qiagen AllPrep DNA/RNA kit. Before analysis, reads from multiple sequencing runs of one library were combined. Regarding the original processing steps: Reads were retained only if an exact TCR constant sequence was present, and the retained reads were trimmed to 150 nt and grouped according to their 12-nt molecular barcodes. Reads within each barcode group were sub-clustered using a 15% Levenshtein threshold, and quality-weighted consensus sequences were constructed for each RNA molecule. Non-functional sequences were removed, as were lower-count sequences one edit away from another. Based on fitting two negative binomial distributions, any barcode sub-cluster with under 20% of the maximum read count was discarded. TCRdb ran its own pipeline on the public reads, namely fastp trimming at Q25 and MiXCR clone calling, and kept in-frame beta chains. Each CDR3 protein gets just one entry, which takes the most common genes and DNA from the rows behind it. TCRdb assigned the V and J calls; the authors' analysis was not used. The sample table shows about 53,000 distinct CDR3 sequences, and 35% to 40% are seen once. Roughly 3.8% of the sample belongs to the ten largest clones.

Libraries of naive CD8 T cells were generated from roughly 21,000 to 960,000 sorted cells, with 10%, 30% or 50% of the purified RNA used. On a BD FACSAria II, naive CD8 T cells were FACS-sorted as CD8+CD4-CCR7+CD45RA+ and collected into RLT Plus buffer. To test detection sensitivity, Jurkat RNA equal to ten TCR copies was added to samples of 20,000-1,000,000 naive CD8 T cells. CD8 T cells were enriched with RosetteSep CD8+ T Cell Enrichment Cocktail and Ficoll-Paque, followed by ACK red cell lysis. The entry originates in a study of molecular identifiers for immune sequencing clone quantification (dated 2018 in TCRdb). Background for the entire study: For a replicate experiment, RNA from around 20,000 or 99,000 naive CD8 T cells was divided into five aliquots, of which four were sequenced. The study was a methods study using CD8 T cells to benchmark molecular-identifier clustering-based TCR repertoire sequencing (MIDCIRS) and TCR RNA copy counting. Study-wide findings and limitations: In CMV-specific effector cells, clones with more than 20 RNA copies accounted for over 97% of molecules, whereas in naive cells such clones accounted for under 1%. Highly expanded clone sizes could be underestimated if identical TCR molecules share a barcode. Modeling gave about three recovered TCR RNA copies per cell versus around 10 by digital PCR, implying approximately 30% capture efficiency. Spiked-in Jurkat TCR RNA (about 10 copies' worth), which is not part of the donor repertoire, was contained in the naive libraries. When barcode sub-clustering was omitted, TCR diversity was inflated by chimeric consensus sequences, with chimeras reaching as high as 47%. A single cell's worth of spiked-in Jurkat TCR RNA was reported detectable even among around 970,000 naive CD8 T cells.

Reading the germline V gene gives CDR1 MDHEN and CDR2 SYDVKM. Its CDR3 holds 16 amino acids, cysteine through phenylalanine. Only CDR3 DNA is held: 48 bases, read in frame from base 1. The sequencing sample was made of naive CD8+ T cells from blood, with Jurkat cell RNA spiked in. The cell subset or site label of this sample denotes: FACS-sorted CD8+CD4-CCR7+CD45RA+ naive T cells. The TCR was taken from a human donor in good health. Some libraries in this study had Jurkat cell RNA spiked in. Recombination joined TRBV28 with TRBJ1-4; TRBD1 aligns with 7 central bases. The sequence in DNA is TGTGCCAGCAGTCTCCGACAGGGCCCCCCAAGTGAAGAACTGTTTTTT. It encodes CASSLRQGPPSEELFF.